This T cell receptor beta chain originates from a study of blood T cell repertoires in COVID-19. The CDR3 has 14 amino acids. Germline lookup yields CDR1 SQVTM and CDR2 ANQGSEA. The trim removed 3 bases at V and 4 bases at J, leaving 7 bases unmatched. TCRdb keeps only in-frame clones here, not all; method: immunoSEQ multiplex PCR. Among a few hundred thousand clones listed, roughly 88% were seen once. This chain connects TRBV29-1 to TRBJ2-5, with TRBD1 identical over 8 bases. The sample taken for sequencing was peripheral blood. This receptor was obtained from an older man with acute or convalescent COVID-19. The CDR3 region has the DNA TGCAGCGTTGAGGCCGGCAGGGGGCGAGAGACCCAGTACTTC. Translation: CSVEAGRGRETQYF. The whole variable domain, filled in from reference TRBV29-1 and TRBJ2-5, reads SAVISQKPSRDICQRGTSLTIQCQVDSQVTMMFWYRQQPGQSLTLIATANQGSEATYESGFVIDKFPISRPNLTFSTLTVSNMSPEDSSIYLCSVEAGRGRETQYFGPGTRLLVL.